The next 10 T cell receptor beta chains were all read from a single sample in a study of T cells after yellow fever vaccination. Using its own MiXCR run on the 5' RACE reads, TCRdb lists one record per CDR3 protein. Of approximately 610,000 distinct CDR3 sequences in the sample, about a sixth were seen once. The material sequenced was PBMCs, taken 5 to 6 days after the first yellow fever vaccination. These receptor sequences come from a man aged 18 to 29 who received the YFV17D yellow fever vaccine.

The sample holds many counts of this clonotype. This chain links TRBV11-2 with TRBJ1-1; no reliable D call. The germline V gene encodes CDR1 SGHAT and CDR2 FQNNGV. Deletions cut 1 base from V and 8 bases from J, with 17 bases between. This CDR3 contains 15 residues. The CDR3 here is CASSLGSAPDREAFF. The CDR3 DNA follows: TGTGCCAGCAGCTTAGGTTCGGCTCCCGACCGAGAAGCTTTCTTT.

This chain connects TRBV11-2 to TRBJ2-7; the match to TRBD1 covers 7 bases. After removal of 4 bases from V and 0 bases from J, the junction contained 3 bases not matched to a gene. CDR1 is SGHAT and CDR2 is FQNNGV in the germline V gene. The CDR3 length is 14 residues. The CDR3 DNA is TGTGCCAGCAGCTCGGACAGGACCTCCTACGAGCAGTACTTC. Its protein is CASSSDRTSYEQYF.

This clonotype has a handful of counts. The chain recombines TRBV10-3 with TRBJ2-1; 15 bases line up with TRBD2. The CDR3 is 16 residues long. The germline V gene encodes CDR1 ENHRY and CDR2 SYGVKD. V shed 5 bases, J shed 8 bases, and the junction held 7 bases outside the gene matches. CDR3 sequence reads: CAISPGLAGGPDEQFF. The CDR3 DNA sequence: TGTGCCATCAGTCCAGGACTAGCGGGGGGGCCCGATGAGCAGTTCTTC.

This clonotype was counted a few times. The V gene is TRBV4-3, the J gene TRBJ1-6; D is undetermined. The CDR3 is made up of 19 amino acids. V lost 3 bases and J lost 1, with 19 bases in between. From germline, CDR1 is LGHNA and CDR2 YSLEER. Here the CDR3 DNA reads TGCGCCAGCAGCCAGGGGTCGGTCTGGTTTAGTTCCTATAATTCACCCCTCCACTTT. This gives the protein CASSQGSVWFSSYNSPLHF.

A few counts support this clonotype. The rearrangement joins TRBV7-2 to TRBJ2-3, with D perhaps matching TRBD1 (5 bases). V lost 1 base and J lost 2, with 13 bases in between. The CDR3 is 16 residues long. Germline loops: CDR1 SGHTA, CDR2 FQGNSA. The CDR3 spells CASSLEASTVTDTQYF. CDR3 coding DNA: TGTGCCAGCAGCTTAGAAGCGTCGACAGTCACAGATACGCAGTATTTT. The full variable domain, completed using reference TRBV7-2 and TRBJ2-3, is GAGVSQSPSNKVTEKGKDVELRCDPISGHTALYWYRQSLGQGLEFLIYFQGNSAPDKSGLPSDRFSAERTGGSVSTLTIQRTQQEDSAVYLCASSLEASTVTDTQYFGPGTRLTVL.

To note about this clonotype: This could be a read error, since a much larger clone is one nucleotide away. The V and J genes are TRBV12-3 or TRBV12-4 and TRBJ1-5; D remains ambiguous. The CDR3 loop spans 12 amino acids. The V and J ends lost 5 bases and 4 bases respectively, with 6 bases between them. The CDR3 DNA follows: TGTGCCAGCAGTCCATGGAATCAGCCCCAGCATTTT. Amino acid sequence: CASSPWNQPQHF.

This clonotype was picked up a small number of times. Here the CDR3 DNA reads TGCAGTGCTAGGTCCGTCTATGGCTACACCTTC. Encoded protein: CSARSVYGYTF. V usage is TRBV20-1 and J usage is TRBJ1-2, with D hard to call. CDR1 and CDR2 (germline): DFQATT, SNEGSKA (reference sequence). The CDR3 consists of 11 residues. The V end was cut by 3 bases, the J end by 4 bases, with 6 bases between.

CDR3 nucleotides: TGTGCCAGCAGTTTCTCCGTCCGGGGCCGTCACCAAGAGACCCAGTACTTC. Translated: CASSFSVRGRHQETQYF. The V and J genes are TRBV27 and TRBJ2-5, with D tentatively TRBD1 or TRBD2 (5 bases each). There are 17 residues in the CDR3. The germline V gene encodes CDR1 MNHEY and CDR2 SMNVEV (reference sequence). V gave up 3 bases and J gave up 0 bases, with 17 bases separating them.

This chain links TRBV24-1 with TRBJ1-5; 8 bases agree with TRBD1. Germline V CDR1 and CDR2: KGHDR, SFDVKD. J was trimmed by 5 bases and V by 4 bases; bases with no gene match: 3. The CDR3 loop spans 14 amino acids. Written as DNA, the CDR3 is TGTGCCACCAGTGACCCGACAGGGGATCAGCCCCAGCATTTT. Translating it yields CATSDPTGDQPQHF.

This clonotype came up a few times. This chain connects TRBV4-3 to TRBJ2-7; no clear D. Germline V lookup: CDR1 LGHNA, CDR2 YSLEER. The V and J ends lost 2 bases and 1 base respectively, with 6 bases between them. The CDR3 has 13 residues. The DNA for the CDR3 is TGCGCCAGCAGCCAACAAGTTTCCTACGAGCAGTACTTC. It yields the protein CASSQQVSYEQYF.